A selection of T cell receptor beta chains follows, all from one sample in a study of blood T cell repertoires in COVID-19. Generated by immunoSEQ multiplex PCR, the TCRdb table keeps only in-frame clones and is missing some. Of approximately 220,000 clones listed, roughly 80% are singletons. Sequenced sample: PBMCs or T cells enriched from blood (not recorded which). All receptors come from a woman aged 40 to 50 with acute COVID-19. CDR3s include the opening cysteine and the closing phenylalanine or tryptophan. D genes are given only for firm matches. Size is omitted from some rows. Given values are once, few, many or a class for expanded clones.

j_call v_call clone_size d_call cdr3_aa cdr3_nt
TRBJ1-2 TRBV4-3 once - CASSQMRTDYGYTF TGCGCCAGCAGTCAAATGCGGACAGATTATGGCTACACCTTC
TRBJ2-2 TRBV9 - - CASSVGLTGELFF TGTGCCAGCAGCGTAGGGCTCACCGGGGAGCTGTTTTTT
TRBJ1-1 TRBV28 - - CASSSFKGGRYTEAFF TGTGCCAGCAGTTCATTTAAGGGGGGGCGGTACACTGAAGCTTTCTTT
TRBJ2-7 TRBV29-1 - TRBD1 CSVGQGKVYEQYF TGCAGCGTGGGACAGGGGAAGGTCTACGAGCAGTACTTC
TRBJ2-2 TRBV4-1 - TRBD2 CASSQGDGLAGGGTGELFF TGCGCCAGCAGCCAAGGTGATGGTCTAGCGGGAGGTGGGACCGGGGAGCTGTTTTTT
TRBJ2-7 TRBV21-1 - - CASSKEGQAYEQYF TGTGCCAGCAGCAAAGAGGGACAGGCGTACGAGCAGTACTTC
TRBJ2-5 TRBV18 - - CASSPNREETQYF TGTGCCAGCTCACCAAATCGGGAGGAGACCCAGTACTTC
TRBJ2-2 TRBV1 - - CTSSPGQGNRLNTGELFF TGCACCAGCAGTCCGGGACAGGGAAATCGCCTTAACACCGGGGAGCTGTTTTTT
TRBJ2-2 TRBV18 few TRBD2 CASSPLASGANTGELFF TGTGCCAGCTCACCACTTGCTAGCGGCGCGAACACCGGGGAGCTGTTTTTT
TRBJ1-4 TRBV4-1 - - CASSQEVEEKLFF TGCGCCAGCAGCCAAGAAGTTGAGGAAAAACTGTTTTTT
TRBJ1-1 TRBV9 few - CASSAGEGNTEAFF TGTGCCAGCAGCGCAGGCGAGGGGAACACTGAAGCTTTCTTT
TRBJ2-7 TRBV10-3 - TRBD2 CAISDVTSGSNEQYF TGTGCCATCAGTGACGTGACTAGCGGGAGTAACGAGCAGTACTTC
TRBJ1-4 TRBV27 once - CASSWGQKNEKLFF TGTGCCAGCAGTTGGGGACAAAAGAATGAAAAACTGTTTTTT
TRBJ2-3 TRBV18 few TRBD1 CASSPPGQVDPSLDTQYF TGTGCCAGCTCACCTCCGGGACAGGTGGACCCTTCTCTGGATACGCAGTATTTT
TRBJ1-4 TRBV27 - - CASSFQGSNEKLFF TGTGCCAGCAGTTTTCAGGGGTCTAATGAAAAACTGTTTTTT
TRBJ2-6 TRBV4-1 - - CASSQTRGLGANVLTF TGCGCCAGCAGCCAAACGAGGGGGTTAGGGGCCAACGTCCTGACTTTC
TRBJ2-5 TRBV7-9 - - CASSLGGVQETQYF TGTGCCAGCAGCTTAGGGGGGGTTCAAGAGACCCAGTACTTC
TRBJ1-1 TRBV5-1 - TRBD1 CASSHPGQNGEAFF TGCGCCAGCAGCCATCCGGGACAGAATGGTGAAGCTTTCTTT
TRBJ1-3 TRBV5-6 few - CASSNDRWGNTIYF TGTGCCAGCAGCAACGACAGGTGGGGAAACACCATATATTTT
TRBJ1-1 TRBV4-3 - - CASSQEGTGIEAFF TGCGCCAGCAGCCAAGAAGGTACAGGGATTGAAGCTTTCTTT
TRBJ2-5 TRBV20-1 - TRBD2 CSARVRGGVYF TGCAGTGCTAGGGTCCGCGGGGGAGTCTACTTC
TRBJ2-7 TRBV7-7 few TRBD1 CASSLDRAGEQYF TGTGCCAGCAGCCTAGACAGGGCTGGAGAGCAGTACTTC
TRBJ2-2 TRBV5-1 - TRBD1 CASGFYGTGGDLFF TGCGCCAGCGGATTTTACGGGACAGGGGGCGATCTGTTTTTT
TRBJ1-2 TRBV28 - - CASTTSGGRMAANYGYTF TGTGCCAGCACCACCTCGGGGGGGCGCATGGCGGCTAACTATGGCTACACCTTC
TRBJ2-7 TRBV27 - TRBD1 CASSLWAEGAGYEQYF TGTGCCAGCAGTTTATGGGCCGAGGGGGCTGGTTACGAGCAGTACTTC
TRBJ1-5 TRBV4-2 few - CASSFRDLGQPQHF TGTGCCAGCAGCTTCCGAGACTTGGGTCAGCCCCAGCATTTT
TRBJ1-2 TRBV19 - - CASSNTGDYGYTF TGTGCCAGTAGTAACACAGGAGACTATGGCTACACCTTC
TRBJ1-5 TRBV29-1 - - CSVAENSNQPQHF TGCAGCGTTGCCGAGAATAGCAATCAGCCCCAGCATTTT
TRBJ2-5 TRBV11-2 - - CASSPGLTPQETQYF TGTGCCAGCAGCCCGGGACTGACCCCCCAAGAGACCCAGTACTTC
TRBJ1-5 TRBV21-1 - - CASKSQGARNRSNQPQHF TGTGCCAGCAAATCACAGGGGGCGCGGAATAGGAGCAATCAGCCCCAGCATTTT
TRBJ2-1 TRBV18 - TRBD2 CASSPTSGSYNEQFF TGTGCCAGCTCACCTACTAGCGGGTCCTACAATGAGCAGTTCTTC
TRBJ2-7 TRBV6-5 - - CASGTLAGQYF TGTGCCAGCGGAACCTTAGCCGGGCAGTACTTC
TRBJ2-1 TRBV18 once TRBD2 CASSPGVAGANEQFF TGTGCCAGCTCACCAGGGGTAGCGGGGGCCAATGAGCAGTTCTTC
TRBJ2-5 TRBV10-1 - TRBD1 CATPTGGEETQYF TGCGCCACCCCGACAGGGGGAGAGGAGACCCAGTACTTC
TRBJ1-6 TRBV24-1 once - CATSDLTGLFDSPLHF TGTGCCACCAGTGATCTAACGGGACTTTTCGATTCACCCCTCCACTTT
TRBJ2-1 TRBV24-1 - TRBD2 CATSGRSKSGRAPNEQFF TGTGCCACCAGTGGGCGGTCGAAAAGCGGGAGGGCCCCCAATGAGCAGTTCTTC
TRBJ2-7 TRBV24-1 - - CATASGSKQYF TGTGCCACCGCGTCGGGGTCCAAGCAGTACTTC
TRBJ2-2 TRBV7-2 - TRBD2 CASTTLQRGHTGELFF TGTGCCAGCACAACCCTCCAGCGGGGCCACACCGGGGAGCTGTTTTTT
TRBJ1-3 TRBV4-2 - - CASSQAGGNTIYF TGTGCCAGCAGCCAAGCCGGGGGAAACACCATATATTTT
TRBJ1-6 TRBV19 - - CASTQNNYNSPLHF TGTGCCAGTACCCAGAATAACTATAATTCACCCCTCCACTTT
TRBJ2-1 TRBV18 - - CASSPPGLQEAVRLF TGTGCCAGCTCACCACCGGGACTGCAGGAGGCAGTACGTCTCTTC
TRBJ2-5 TRBV25-1 - - CASSEFGGTQYF TGTGCCAGCAGTGAATTCGGGGGGACCCAGTACTTC
TRBJ1-2 TRBV9 - TRBD1 CASSVATGTGVSARDGYTF TGTGCCAGCAGCGTAGCTACCGGGACAGGGGTTTCCGCTAGGGATGGCTACACCTTC
TRBJ2-1 TRBV19 - - CASSIDSSGYNEQFF TGTGCCAGTAGTATTGATTCCTCGGGGTACAATGAGCAGTTCTTC
TRBJ2-5 TRBV3-1/TRBV3-2 once TRBD2 CASSPLLSGAPGTQYF TGTGCCAGCAGCCCCCTCCTTAGCGGGGCCCCTGGTACCCAGTACTTC
TRBJ2-7 TRBV7-9 - - CASSLGGVPIEQYF TGTGCCAGCAGCTTAGGCGGGGTCCCAATCGAGCAGTACTTC
TRBJ2-7 TRBV2 - TRBD2 CASRGLAGDYEQYF TGTGCCAGCAGGGGGCTAGCGGGGGACTACGAGCAGTACTTC
TRBJ1-6 TRBV11-2 few - CASSYIQTGILNSPLHF TGTGCCAGCAGCTACATCCAAACAGGAATTTTAAATTCACCCCTCCACTTT
TRBJ2-3 TRBV6-5 - TRBD1 CASYLTGSTDTQYF TGTGCCAGCTACTTGACAGGGAGCACAGATACGCAGTATTTT
TRBJ2-7 TRBV10-1 many TRBD2 CASSDWRGDTYEQYF TGCGCCAGCAGTGACTGGCGGGGGGACACCTACGAGCAGTACTTC
TRBJ2-1 TRBV7-7 - - CASSSNAAGEQFF TGTGCCAGCAGCTCCAATGCGGCTGGTGAGCAGTTCTTC
TRBJ1-1 TRBV3-1/TRBV3-2 - - CASSQGLGRSEAFF TGTGCCAGCAGCCAGGGGTTAGGGAGGTCTGAAGCTTTCTTT
TRBJ1-5 TRBV19 - - CASSIYRAQNQPQHF TGTGCCAGTAGTATTTACAGGGCGCAGAATCAGCCCCAGCATTTT
TRBJ1-2 TRBV7-8 - - CASSLRRDTVTIDGYTF TGTGCCAGCAGCTTACGACGGGACACCGTAACTATAGATGGCTACACCTTC
TRBJ2-5 TRBV7-7 - TRBD2 CASSLGLAGSQETQYF TGTGCCAGCAGCTTAGGACTAGCGGGGTCCCAAGAGACCCAGTACTTC
TRBJ2-5 TRBV7-2 once - CASSLTRETQYF TGTGCCAGCAGCCTAACTAGGGAGACCCAGTACTTC
TRBJ2-4 TRBV7-9 - TRBD1 CASSSGRTGGTEAKNIQYF TGTGCCAGCAGCTCAGGCCGGACAGGGGGCACGGAGGCCAAAAACATTCAGTACTTC
TRBJ1-2 TRBV28 - TRBD1 CASTAGQGTSGYTF TGTGCCAGTACAGCGGGACAGGGAACCAGTGGCTACACCTTC
TRBJ1-4 TRBV7-2 - - CASSLFGVSEKLFF TGTGCCAGCAGCTTATTCGGAGTTAGTGAAAAACTGTTTTTT
TRBJ2-7 TRBV14 - - CASSEESRVSYEQYF TGTGCCAGCAGCGAAGAGTCTCGTGTCTCCTACGAGCAGTACTTC